This is a list of T cell receptor beta chains from one sample in a study of blood T cells in healthy people across ages. TCRdb reanalysed the 5' RACE reads using MiXCR and keeps one entry per CDR3 protein. In the table there are about 580,000 distinct CDR3 sequences, 45% to 55% of which are singletons. Sequenced input: blood. Receptor source: an elderly man in good health. Both conserved end residues are trimmed from each CDR3. A clone size is listed for some rows: how often the clone was seen (once, few, many), or a class if it is expanded.

size | V | CDR3
many | TRBV6-6 | ASSYGGLANQPQH
- | TRBV7-2 | ASSIARSPSYNEQF
- | TRBV7-2 | ASSFGVGNIQY
many | TRBV5-5 | ASSLGQGVTEAF
- | TRBV4-3 | ASSQEEGTGELF
- | TRBV7-2 | ASSTQAGANVLT
once | TRBV27 | ASSLTGGSYNSPLH
- | TRBV3-1 | ASSQGGRVLGRPLH
many | TRBV20-1 | SARDGRGLVISDTQY
- | TRBV7-2 | ASSIRGGGPSYEQY
few | TRBV20-1 | SAQIRAAADTQY
- | TRBV5-5 | ASSPGPGEVADTQY
- | TRBV5-1 | ASSSGGADTEAF
- | TRBV14 | ASSQDHFLKQY
- | TRBV20-1 | SARAPGQGFYEQY
- | TRBV24-1 | ATSDPGTSFNEQF
many | TRBV7-2 | ASSLHSNSYEQY
few | TRBV21-1 | ASSGGQGVDEQY
many | TRBV6-6 | ASSYIRDRAIPDTQY
- | TRBV27 | ASSQKGHSSSYNEQF
- | TRBV6-7 | ASSRTGGVVGGHQPQH
- | TRBV7-2 | ASSLQGQGRYEQY
- | TRBV5-1 | ASSLWTTPGEQY
- | TRBV7-6 | ASSLVHSGTTNYGYT
few | TRBV5-1 | ASSLGQTSDYGYT
- | TRBV7-2 | ASSLIPRSSSGYT
few | TRBV7-2 | ASSLRTMGSNYEQY
- | TRBV29-1 | SVGDNEKLF
few | TRBV7-2 | ASSENPGHAYGYT
few | TRBV5-6 | ASSLGPKGEQF
- | TRBV20-1 | SAQGGGRLWEQF
- | TRBV6-5 | ASRPDRGDSPLH
- | TRBV4-1 | ASSQVVERGGLTDTQY
- | TRBV15 | ATSTGQGSYNERF
once | TRBV5-1 | ASSLEGTGTAYGYT
- | TRBV7-2 | ASSRDRASNEQY
many | TRBV9 | ASSVGLAGDTQY
many | TRBV5-1 | ASSSTTDTQY
once | TRBV20-1 | SARDPSGRSEQY
- | TRBV7-2 | ASSLVNYEQY
- | TRBV6-6 | ASSYPPSGGNTGELF
- | TRBV5-1 | ASSRLQGYNEQF
- | TRBV6-2/TRBV6-3 | ASNKDSNQPQH
- | TRBV20-1 | SAGLGGYNEQY
few | TRBV12-3/TRBV12-4 | ASSLWEQPQH
- | TRBV27 | ASSFSGRRSYNEQF
few | TRBV3-1 | ASGHPASTDTQY
once | TRBV7-2 | ASSLVGPRVTGELF
- | TRBV20-1 | SACGGVYEQY
- | TRBV12-3/TRBV12-4 | ASSLEPGNTEAF
many | TRBV6-6 | ASSYSRVGQGEQY
- | TRBV9 | ASNPSGQGLEQY
many | TRBV6-5 | ASRLRDLSYEQY
- | TRBV6-6 | ASSRRDIGSYNSPLH
- | TRBV7-3 | ASSLQGTRGPYEQY
- | TRBV27 | ASNPRGFPDTQY
few | TRBV7-3 | ASSYHSGPTGELF